What follows are 14 T cell receptor beta chains derived from one specimen sequenced in a study of OX40 agonist ivuxolimab in advanced cancers. TCRdb's table, derived via immunoSEQ multiplex PCR, lists solely in-frame clones and lacks some. This table holds approximately 92,000 clones, roughly 94% found once. This sample comprised CD4+ or CD8+ T cells sorted from blood, obtained in a trial of the OX40 agonist ivuxolimab. These receptor sequences come from an adult with an advanced solid tumor such as melanoma, head and neck, liver or kidney cancer.

As to this clone: Other DNA sequences in the sample encode the same CDR3. This chain uses TRBV7-2 with TRBJ2-7; D remains unclear. This CDR3 comprises 14 residues. V shed 0 bases and J shed 7 bases, with 13 bases lying between them. Germline V gives CDR1 SGHTA, CDR2 FQGNSA. This CDR3 reads CASSLAPLDREQYF. The CDR3 DNA follows: TGTGCCAGCAGCTTAGCGCCCCTAGATCGAGAGCAGTACTTC. Variable domain in full (rest from reference TRBV7-2 and TRBJ2-7): GAGVSQSPSNKVTEKGKDVELRCDPISGHTALYWYRQSLGQGLEFLIYFQGNSAPDKSGLPSDRFSAERTGGSVSTLTIQRTQQEDSAVYLCASSLAPLDREQYFGPGTRLTVT.

This chain uses TRBV7-2 with TRBJ1-2; 9 nucleotides match TRBD1. CDR3 size: 16 residues. The germline gives CDR1 SGHTA, CDR2 FQGNSA. V was pared by 3 bases and J by 2 bases, with 7 bases of the junction left unmatched. The chain's CDR3 is CASSFTGGSNNYGYTF. The CDR3 DNA sequence: TGTGCCAGCAGCTTTACAGGGGGCTCCAACAACTATGGCTACACCTTC.

This chain joins TRBV6-6 and TRBJ1-1, with D possibly TRBD1 on 5 matching bases. V was trimmed by 10 bases and J by 1 base, leaving 19 bases between them. This CDR3 contains 15 residues. Per germline, CDR1 MNHNY and CDR2 SVGAGI (reference sequence). The CDR3 coding sequence is TGTGCCACCGTCGGAGGGGAACAGGCGAACACTGAAGCTTTCTTT. Translating it yields CATVGGEQANTEAFF.

The chain employs TRBV29-1 and TRBJ1-2; 8 bases fit TRBD1. The length of the CDR3 is 14 residues. V lost 3 bases to trimming and J lost 3 bases; unmatched junction nucleotides: 6. Germline assignment: CDR1 SQVTM and CDR2 ANQGSEA. CDR3 DNA: TGCAGCGTTGAGTTCAGGGGGCCCGACTATGGCTACACCTTC. Translated: CSVEFRGPDYGYTF. The full variable domain, in which reference TRBV29-1 and TRBJ1-2 provide the parts outside the CDR3, is SAVISQKPSRDICQRGTSLTIQCQVDSQVTMMFWYRQQPGQSLTLIATANQGSEATYESGFVIDKFPISRPNLTFSTLTVSNMSPEDSSIYLCSVEFRGPDYGYTFGSGTRLTVV.

J is TRBJ2-1 and V is TRBV7-3; 10 nucleotides match TRBD2. This CDR3 comprises 17 residues. Trimming removed 5 bases from V and 5 bases from J; junction bases left unmatched: 12. In germline, CDR1 is SGHTA, CDR2 FQGTGA. The CDR3 region is CASSLHGGTSANNEQFF. CDR3 DNA: TGTGCCAGCAGCCTCCACGGGGGGACTAGCGCTAACAATGAGCAGTTCTTC.

This chain links TRBV20-1 with TRBJ2-4; D is uncertain. Germline V gene data show CDR1 as DFQATT and CDR2 as SNEGSKA (reference sequence). CDR3 size: 11 residues. The CDR3 sequence is CGSPAKNIQYF. CDR3 bases: TGCGGCTCGCCAGCCAAAAACATTCAGTACTTC.

The chain joins TRBV6-6 to TRBJ1-5, with 8 bases aligning to TRBD1. Germline lookup yields CDR1 MNHNY and CDR2 SVGAGI (reference sequence). The CDR3 runs 13 residues. V lost 6 bases to trimming and J lost 4 bases; unmatched junction nucleotides: 2. The CDR3 sequence is CASSTGGNQPQHF. CDR3 bases: TGTGCCAGCAGCACAGGGGGGAATCAGCCCCAGCATTTT.

The V and J genes are TRBV4-3 and TRBJ1-5; D may be TRBD1 (5 bases). CDR1 and CDR2 (germline): LGHNA, YSLEER. V lost 11 bases and J lost 0, with 17 bases in between. The CDR3 loop spans 15 amino acids. The CDR3 DNA is TGCGCCGGGAACAGGTCCCCCTATAGCAATCAGCCCCAGCATTTT. Translating gives CAGNRSPYSNQPQHF.

For this clone: Distinct nucleotide sequences in the sample also encode this CDR3. J is TRBJ1-1 and V is TRBV9; a weak D match, TRBD1 (5 bases). Trimming pared 0 bases from V and 2 bases from J, leaving 8 bases between. This CDR3 is built from 14 residues. Germline CDR1 is SGDLS and CDR2 is YYNGEE. The CDR3 is CASSVGRGNTEAFF. The CDR3 DNA sequence: TGTGCCAGCAGCGTAGGTCGGGGCAACACTGAAGCTTTCTTT.

The V call is TRBV18, the J call TRBJ1-5; the match to TRBD1 covers 7 bases. Germline V gives CDR1 KGHSH, CDR2 LQKENI. J gave up 0 bases and V 2 bases, and 4 bases lay outside the gene matches. CDR3 length: 16 amino acids. The CDR3 is CASSPRTGDSNQPQHF. Here the CDR3 DNA reads TGTGCCAGCTCACCAAGGACAGGCGATAGCAATCAGCCCCAGCATTTT.

This sequence joins TRBV7-3 and TRBJ2-7, with a possible D match to TRBD2 (5 bases). With 1 base removed from V and 1 base from J, the gap between germline ends came to 8 bases. Per the germline V gene, CDR1 is SGHTA and CDR2 is FQGTGA. The CDR3 spans 14 residues. The CDR3 here is CASSLSGSSYEQYF. DNA for the CDR3: TGTGCCAGCAGCTTAAGCGGGTCGTCCTACGAGCAGTACTTC.

The chain joins TRBV6-1 to TRBJ1-2, with 8 positions matching TRBD1. The CDR3 covers 16 residues. Trimming removed 0 bases from V and 7 bases from J; junction bases left unmatched: 10. CDR1 and CDR2 (germline): MNHNS, SASEGT. The CDR3 DNA follows: TGTGCCAGCAGTGAAGCGGGGGGCAGGGGGCTGTCTGGCTACACCTTC. It is translated as CASSEAGGRGLSGYTF.

The V call is TRBV10-3, the J call TRBJ2-7; tentatively, D is TRBD1 (6 bases). The V end was cut by 4 bases, the J end by 2 bases, with 9 bases between. Germline V gives CDR1 ENHRY, CDR2 SYGVKD. CDR3 length: 13 residues. Here the CDR3 reads CAISGTDTYEQYF. CDR3 nucleotides: TGTGCCATCAGTGGGACAGATACCTACGAGCAGTACTTC.

In its sample, this clone was seen a few times. DNA for the CDR3: TGCGCCAGCAGCCAAGGCCCGGATAGCAATCAGCCCCAGCATTTT. Amino acids: CASSQGPDSNQPQHF. The V call is TRBV4-3, the J call TRBJ1-5; D is unclear. Germline CDR1 and CDR2: LGHNA and YSLEER. V lost 1 base, J lost 0 bases, and 7 bases lay in between. The CDR3 sequence is 15 residues long.